This T cell receptor beta chain appears in the sequencing data of a study of cytomegalovirus exposure and HLA in healthy donors (dated by TCRdb to about 2017). Broadly, across the study: According to an earlier analysis of 587 of the donors, about 170 million T cells yielded 117 million unique TCR beta sequences and about 300 Gb of sequence data. An early release covering roughly 600 HLA-typed donors comprised about 320 gigabases of sequencing data and around 85 million unique TCR sequences. Of the roughly 400 genotyped donors, roughly 80% fell in the genetic ancestry cluster associated with self-reported Caucasian donors. The aim of the study was to test whether cataloging public T cell receptors could identify signatures of past pathogen exposure. The study used immunosequencing to profile the T cell repertoires of approximately 640 subjects and linked those repertoires to cytomegalovirus serostatus. Besides the first cohort of around 700 subjects, a separate validation cohort made up of over 95 different subjects was used. To predict cytomegalovirus infection status, the study brought together high-throughput TCR immunosequencing, statistical association of individual TCRs with disease status, and machine learning. A later analysis re-examined previously published TCR beta repertoires from 600 to 700 donors and added high-resolution HLA genotyping to investigate patterns of TCR occurrence. Rather than drawing on any new phenotypic data, the later analysis identified candidate immune exposures from TCR beta sequences and the way those sequences occurred across donors. An earlier analysis of several hundred of the donors applied high-throughput TCR beta sequencing to assess whether each TCR beta V gene segment acted as functional or pseudogenic. Donor age, sex, ethnicity and CMV serostatus were compiled alongside the repertoire data. Genome-wide SNP genotypes for about 65% of the 666 donors were used in a later genetic analysis, which treated that subset as a discovery cohort. All discovery cohort repertoires had been generated using a single sequencing platform. HLA typing covered class I and class II loci at four-digit resolution. Typing coverage varied by locus: roughly 629-630 donors for A, B, C, DRB1 and DQB1; approximately 500 for DQA1; nearly 610 for DPA1; approximately 470 for DPB1. Roughly five DR-DQ haplotypes were handled as single units for association and clustering because linkage in the cohort was strong. On average, 235,054 unique TCR beta nucleotide sequences were sequenced per donor among 398 genotyped donors of the cohort, with roughly a sixth of those sequences being non-productive.

The cohort consisted of some 670 healthy bone marrow donors. Cohort members were all nominally healthy when sampled, although unrecorded immune exposures were likely present. The donor tested CMV seropositive and was one of the 289 seropositive cohort members. Every donor gave a peripheral blood sample, and the peripheral blood mononuclear cells from that sample were used for TCR beta sequencing. The Qiagen DNeasy Blood Extraction Kit was used to extract genomic DNA from the blood cell samples. The investigation overall reported the following: A later analysis found that most CMV-associated TCR beta chains appeared HLA-restricted, with HLA associations seemingly driven largely by CMV exposure. Because HLA typing was unavailable for some donors at each locus, only the typed subset was used in association tests. Because the 87-base-pair reads could not distinguish some IMGT-functional V segments, including TRBV6-2 and TRBV6-3, those segments were excluded. A group of highly shared sequence variants was considered likely to be a technical artifact of the sequencing pipeline. Because counts were too low, 15 or so rarely observed V segments, including chromosome 9 orphons, were excluded from the earlier analysis of roughly 580 of the donors. In vitro tests confirmed that three of the cytomegalovirus-associated TCR beta chains recognize cytomegalovirus antigens. A further reported finding was that TCR beta sequences accurately predicted the HLA-A and HLA-B alleles for most subjects in the first cohort. Broadly in line with IMGT annotations, most TCR beta V segments showed up in productive rearrangements about 87% or about 30% of the time in an earlier analysis of 587 of the donors. A later analysis reported that several top co-occurrence clusters appeared linked to parvovirus B19, influenza, CMV and Epstein-Barr virus. According to the authors, the approach could potentially be generalized to other disease states and immunological phenotypes. At a false discovery rate of 0.05, a later analysis linked 16,951 TCR beta sequences to specific HLA alleles. In a later analysis, HLA-associated TCR beta chains showed more clonal expansion and lower generation probabilities than non-associated chains that were equally common. A later genetic analysis reported fewer N-insertions in productive TCRs among donors in an Asian-associated ancestry cluster than the approximately 700-donor mean. When HLA alleles, especially DR and DQ, strongly co-occurred, TCR associations were difficult to assign to individual alleles. In the study, 150 to 200 TCR beta chains were listed as associated with cytomegalovirus. While some public TCRs were present in many individuals, most TCR sequences turned up only very rarely across donors. V-gene and J-gene trimming of TCR beta chains was associated with a missense DCLRE1C variant in a later genetic analysis, and the association was replicated in an independent cohort. The only immune exposure information available for the cohort was CMV serostatus. Correlated functional status among segregating V segments might reflect linkage disequilibrium, but an unknown experimental factor could not be ruled out. Cytomegalovirus status was reported to be diagnosed by the classifier with high specificity and sensitivity in both the original and validation cohorts. A later analysis found that TCR association rates varied across HLA loci, with DRB1 alleles showing the most associated TCRs and HLA-C alleles the fewest. Presence/absence analyses assumed roughly uniform sequencing depth across donors, an assumption that may not hold. The cohort was sequenced for TCR beta chains only, and without alpha or paired-chain data the features that could be detected were limited.

In regard to this clone: Its antigen is currently not known. No qualities accompany the bases; no much larger clone lies one base away.

The CDR3 runs 15 amino acids, cysteine and phenylalanine included. This entry keeps only the CDR3 DNA: 45 bases, framed from base 1. From a lookup of the germline V gene, CDR1 and CDR2 are MNHNS and SASEGT. At the junction V is shortened by 3 bases and J by 0 bases; bases outside the gene matches: 1. The library came from the immunoSEQ multiplex PCR assay. For the multiplex PCR, a mixture combining 60 forward primers for TCR Vbeta segments and 13 reverse primers for TCR Jbeta segments was used. A multiplex PCR assay on genomic DNA amplified the CDR3 region of rearranged TCR beta genes. Amplified TCR beta libraries were sequenced as 87-base-pair reads on the Illumina HiSeq System. Under the source paper's analysis protocol: In a later analysis, about 80 million unique TCR beta chains were counted across the 500 to 850 repertoires, and roughly 10 million of these chains were shared by at least two donors. A nearest-neighbor algorithm error-corrected the raw reads and collapsed the reads into unique sequences, merging closely related sequences to remove PCR and sequencing errors. To assign V, D and J gene segments, CDR3 sequences were aligned to IMGT reference sequences. For a sequence to be retained, a match of at least six nucleotides to both a V gene segment and a J gene segment was required. Rearrangements were called productive when the CDR3 lacked stop codons and stayed in frame with V and J; all others were non-productive. Following IMGT convention, CDR3 was defined as the stretch from the second conserved V-encoded cysteine to the conserved J-encoded phenylalanine. The earlier analysis of some 550 of the donors excluded any sequence lacking an unambiguous match to a single V gene segment. An earlier analysis of several hundred of the donors called V segments functional above 56.7% productive rearrangements and segregating when the between-donor standard deviation exceeded 5%. A statistical classification framework was built to diagnose cytomegalovirus status from the catalog of TCR beta chain sequences. V and J gene assignment, in a later analysis, came from comparing TCR nucleotide sequences with IMGT/GENE-DB human TR gene sequences. Using the TCRdist pipeline, a later analysis assigned CDR3 sequences along with most-parsimonious VDJ recombination scenarios. In a later analysis, each TCR beta chain was defined by its CDR3 amino acid sequence together with its V-gene family, and reads lacking a unique V-gene family were excluded. As a way to deal with suspected cross-contamination and a sequencing artifact, a later analysis dropped roughly 600 nucleotide sequences that were highly shared and had low generation probability. In a later analysis, a clonal expansion index for each public chain was calculated from normalized within-repertoire ranks of inferred template counts. Generation probabilities in a later analysis came from a VDJ recombination model fitted to out-of-frame rearrangements, and those results were checked against IGoR. In a later analysis, hypergeometric tests were used to score TCR-TCR, TCR-HLA and TCR-CMV co-occurrence, with a repertoire-size bias correction applied to TCR pairs. A later analysis estimated false discovery rates by permuting HLA or CMV assignments 20 times. In a later analysis, co-occurring TCRs were grouped with DBSCAN, and TCRdist sequence similarity was added when clustering was performed within HLA-allele-positive subsets. Co-occurrence clustering excluded repertoires with fewer than 30,000 or more than 120,000 public chains, plus five with anomalous nucleotide sharing. The table comes from immuneACCESS by way of TCRdb, which keeps in-frame sequences with V and J called. Part of the clones is missing from these tables; in studies checked, under half for an unresolved V gene and the rest for unknown reasons. V, J and clone size reflect that table, while D and trimming were determined from the DNA. Counted in this sample were around 230,000 clones; roughly 87% of them appeared once. The ten biggest clones cover roughly 6% of the sample.

This TCR was sampled from a man aged 35-49 years in good health and CMV-seropositive. The rearranged chain carries TRBV6-1 and TRBJ1-5; TRBD1 fits 8 bases in the junction. The sequencing sample was made of PBMCs. The nucleotide sequence reads TGTGCCAGCAGTGAGGACAGGGCTAGCAATCAGCCCCAGCATTTT. Translated, it reads CASSEDRASNQPQHF.